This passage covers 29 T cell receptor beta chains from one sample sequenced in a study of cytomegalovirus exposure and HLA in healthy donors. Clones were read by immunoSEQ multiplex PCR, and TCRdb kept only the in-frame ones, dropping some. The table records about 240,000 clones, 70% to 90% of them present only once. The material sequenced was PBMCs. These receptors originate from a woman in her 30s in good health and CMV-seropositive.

CDR3 sequence: CASSSGGLAGDTQYF. For the CDR3, the DNA is TGTGCCAGTAGTTCCGGCGGGCTAGCCGGAGATACGCAGTATTTT. V gene TRBV19 combines with J gene TRBJ2-3; tentatively, D is TRBD2 (5 bases). V was pared by 5 bases and J by 5 bases, with 17 bases between. CDR3 length equals 15 residues. CDR1 is LNHDA, CDR2 SQIVND, per germline (reference sequence).

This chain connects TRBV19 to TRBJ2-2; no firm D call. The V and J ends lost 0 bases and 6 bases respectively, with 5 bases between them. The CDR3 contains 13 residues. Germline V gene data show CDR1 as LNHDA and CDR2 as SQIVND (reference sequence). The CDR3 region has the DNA TGTGCCAGTAGTATAGAGCGGCCCGGGGAGCTGTTTTTT. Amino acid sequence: CASSIERPGELFF. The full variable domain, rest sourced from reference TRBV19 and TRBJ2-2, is DGGITQSPKYLFRKEGQNVTLSCEQNLNHDAMYWYRQDPGQGLRLIYYSQIVNDFQKGDIAEGYSVSREKKESFPLTVTSAQKNPTAFYLCASSIERPGELFFGEGSRLTVL.

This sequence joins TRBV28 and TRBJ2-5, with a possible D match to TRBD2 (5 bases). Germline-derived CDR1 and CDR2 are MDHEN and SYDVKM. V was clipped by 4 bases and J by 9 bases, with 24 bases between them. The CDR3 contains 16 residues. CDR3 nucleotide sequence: TGTGCCAGCAGTTCATTTGAGACGCTCAAATCGGAGGCCCAGTACTTC. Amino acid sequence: CASSSFETLKSEAQYF.

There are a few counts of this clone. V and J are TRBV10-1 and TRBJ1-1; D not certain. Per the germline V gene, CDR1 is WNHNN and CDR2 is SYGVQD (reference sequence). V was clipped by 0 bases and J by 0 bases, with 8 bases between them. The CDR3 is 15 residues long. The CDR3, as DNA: TGCGCCAGCAGTGAGTCGGGAGGAATGAACACTGAAGCTTTCTTT. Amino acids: CASSESGGMNTEAFF.

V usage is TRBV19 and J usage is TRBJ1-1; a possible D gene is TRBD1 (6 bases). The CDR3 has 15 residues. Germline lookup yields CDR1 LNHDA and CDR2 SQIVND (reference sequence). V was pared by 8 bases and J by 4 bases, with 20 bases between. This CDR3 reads CASGGSGGWGTEAFF. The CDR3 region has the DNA TGTGCCAGTGGGGGCTCGGGTGGATGGGGCACTGAAGCTTTCTTT.

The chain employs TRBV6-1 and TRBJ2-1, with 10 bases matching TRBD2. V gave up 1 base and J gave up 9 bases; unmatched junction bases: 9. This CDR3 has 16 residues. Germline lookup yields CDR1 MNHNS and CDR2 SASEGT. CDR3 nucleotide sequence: TGTGCCAGCAGTGAAGTTTGGGCTAGCGGGAGCACTGAGCAGTTCTTC. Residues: CASSEVWASGSTEQFF.

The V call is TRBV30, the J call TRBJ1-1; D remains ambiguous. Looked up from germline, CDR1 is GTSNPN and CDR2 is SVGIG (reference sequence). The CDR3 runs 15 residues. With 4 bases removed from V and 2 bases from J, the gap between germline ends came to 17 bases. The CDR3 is CAWTPGGWGNTEAFF. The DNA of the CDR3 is TGTGCCTGGACCCCCGGAGGTTGGGGAAACACTGAAGCTTTCTTT.

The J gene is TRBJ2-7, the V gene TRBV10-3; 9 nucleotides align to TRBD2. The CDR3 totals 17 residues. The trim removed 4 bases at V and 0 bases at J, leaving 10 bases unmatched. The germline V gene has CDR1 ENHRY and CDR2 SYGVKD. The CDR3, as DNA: TGTGCCATCAGTGGGGCCGTCAAGCGGGAGGACTCCTACGAGCAGTACTTC. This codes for CAISGAVKREDSYEQYF.

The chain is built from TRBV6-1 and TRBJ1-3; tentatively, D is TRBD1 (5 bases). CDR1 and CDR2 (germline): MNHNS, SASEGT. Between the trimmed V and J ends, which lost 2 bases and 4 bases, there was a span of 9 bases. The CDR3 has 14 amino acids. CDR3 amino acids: CASSERGGGNTIYF. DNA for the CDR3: TGTGCCAGCAGTGAAAGGGGAGGGGGAAACACCATATATTTT.

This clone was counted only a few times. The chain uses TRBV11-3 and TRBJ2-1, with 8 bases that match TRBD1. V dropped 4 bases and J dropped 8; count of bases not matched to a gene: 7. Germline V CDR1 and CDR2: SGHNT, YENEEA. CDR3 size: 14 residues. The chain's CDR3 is CASSSTGEADEQFF. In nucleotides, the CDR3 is TGTGCCAGCAGCTCGACAGGGGAGGCTGATGAGCAGTTCTTC. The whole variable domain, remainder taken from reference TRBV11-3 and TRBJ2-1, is EAGVVQSPRYKIIEKKQPVAFWCNPISGHNTLYWYLQNLGQGPELLIRYENEEAVDDSQLPKDRFSAERLKGVDSTLKIQPAELGDSAVYLCASSSTGEADEQFFGPGTRLTVL.

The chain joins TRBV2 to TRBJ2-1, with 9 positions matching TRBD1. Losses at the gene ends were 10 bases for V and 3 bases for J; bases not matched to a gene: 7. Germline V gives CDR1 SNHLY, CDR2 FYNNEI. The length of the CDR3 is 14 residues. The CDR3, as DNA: TGTGCCACATGCCGGGACAGGGTCTACAATGAGCAGTTCTTC. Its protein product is CATCRDRVYNEQFF.

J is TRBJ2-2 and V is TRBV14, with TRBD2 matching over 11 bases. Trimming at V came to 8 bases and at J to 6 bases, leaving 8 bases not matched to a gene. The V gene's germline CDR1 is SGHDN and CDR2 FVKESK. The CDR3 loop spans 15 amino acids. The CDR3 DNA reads TGTGCCAGCTCCACATTAGCGGGAGGGCCCGGGGAGCTGTTTTTT. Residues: CASSTLAGGPGELFF.

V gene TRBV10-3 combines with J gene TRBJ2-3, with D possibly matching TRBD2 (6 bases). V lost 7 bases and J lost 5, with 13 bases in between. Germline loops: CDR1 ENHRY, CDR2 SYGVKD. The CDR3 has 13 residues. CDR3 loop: CAITASGGDTQYF. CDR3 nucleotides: TGTGCCATCACCGCGTCCGGGGGAGATACGCAGTATTTT.

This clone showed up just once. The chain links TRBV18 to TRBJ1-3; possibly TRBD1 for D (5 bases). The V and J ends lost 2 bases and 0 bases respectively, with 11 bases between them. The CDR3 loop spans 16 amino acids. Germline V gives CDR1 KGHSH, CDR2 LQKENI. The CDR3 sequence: CASSPSAGRSGNTIYF. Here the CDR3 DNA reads TGTGCCAGCTCACCATCGGCAGGGCGCTCTGGAAACACCATATATTTT.

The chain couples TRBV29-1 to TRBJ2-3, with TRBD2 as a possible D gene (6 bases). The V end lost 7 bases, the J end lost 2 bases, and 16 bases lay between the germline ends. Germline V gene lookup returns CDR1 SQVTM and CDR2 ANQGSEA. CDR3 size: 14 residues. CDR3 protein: CSGSGTELTDTQYF. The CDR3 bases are TGCAGCGGATCCGGGACTGAACTCACAGATACGCAGTATTTT.

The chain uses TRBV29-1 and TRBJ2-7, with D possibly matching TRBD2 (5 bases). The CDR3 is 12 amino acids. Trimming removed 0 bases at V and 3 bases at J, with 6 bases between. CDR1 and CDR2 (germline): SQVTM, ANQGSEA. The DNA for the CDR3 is TGCAGCGTTGAAGACGGGGTCTACGAGCAGTACTTC. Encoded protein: CSVEDGVYEQYF.

CDR3 nucleotides: TGCGCCAGCAGCCTACGGACTAGCGGGAAAAGAGATACGCAGTATTTT. Residues: CASSLRTSGKRDTQYF. V usage is TRBV4-1 and J usage is TRBJ2-3; 12 bases line up with TRBD2. V was clipped by 4 bases and J by 5 bases; unmatched bases: 7. CDR3 length: 16 amino acids. Germline CDR1 reads MGHRA; CDR2 reads YSYEKL.

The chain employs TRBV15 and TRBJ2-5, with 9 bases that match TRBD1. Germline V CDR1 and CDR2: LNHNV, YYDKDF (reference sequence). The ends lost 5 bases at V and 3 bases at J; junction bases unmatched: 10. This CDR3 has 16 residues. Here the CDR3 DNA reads TGTGCCACCAGCCACCCGCGGGACAGGGCAGAAGAGACCCAGTACTTC. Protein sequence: CATSHPRDRAEETQYF.

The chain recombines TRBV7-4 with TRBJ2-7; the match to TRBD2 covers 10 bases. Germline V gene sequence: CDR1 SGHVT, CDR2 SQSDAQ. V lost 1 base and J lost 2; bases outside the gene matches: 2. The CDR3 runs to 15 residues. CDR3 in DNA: TGTGCCAGCAGCTTAGATGGACTAGCGGCCTACGAGCAGTACTTC. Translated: CASSLDGLAAYEQYF.

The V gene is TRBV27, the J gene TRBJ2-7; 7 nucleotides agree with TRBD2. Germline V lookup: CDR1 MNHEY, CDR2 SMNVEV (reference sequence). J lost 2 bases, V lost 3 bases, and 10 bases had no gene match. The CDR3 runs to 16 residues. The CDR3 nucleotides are TGTGCCAGCAGTTTGTCCCTAGCGGCCGCGCCCTACGAGCAGTACTTC. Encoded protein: CASSLSLAAAPYEQYF.

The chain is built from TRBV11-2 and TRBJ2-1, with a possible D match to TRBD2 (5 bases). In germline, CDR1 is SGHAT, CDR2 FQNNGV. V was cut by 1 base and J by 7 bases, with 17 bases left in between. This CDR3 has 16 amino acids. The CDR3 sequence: CASSLVGEGEENEQFF. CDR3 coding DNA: TGTGCCAGCAGCTTAGTTGGAGAGGGAGAGGAGAATGAGCAGTTCTTC.

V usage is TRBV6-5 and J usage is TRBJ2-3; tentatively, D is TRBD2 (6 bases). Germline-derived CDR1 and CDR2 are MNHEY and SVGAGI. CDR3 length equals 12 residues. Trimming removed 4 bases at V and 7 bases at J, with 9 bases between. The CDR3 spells CASSSRGNTQYF. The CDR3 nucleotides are TGTGCCAGCAGTTCACGGGGGAATACGCAGTATTTT.

As DNA, the CDR3 is TGTGCCAGCAGCTTAGAACCGAGTCGGGGTTCCGAGCAGTACTTC. It translates to CASSLEPSRGSEQYF. The V gene is TRBV7-8, the J gene TRBJ2-7; the D gene is possibly TRBD2 (5 bases). This CDR3 contains 15 residues. The V end lost 1 base, the J end lost 6 bases, and 16 bases lay between the germline ends. Germline V lookup: CDR1 SGHVS, CDR2 FQNEAQ.

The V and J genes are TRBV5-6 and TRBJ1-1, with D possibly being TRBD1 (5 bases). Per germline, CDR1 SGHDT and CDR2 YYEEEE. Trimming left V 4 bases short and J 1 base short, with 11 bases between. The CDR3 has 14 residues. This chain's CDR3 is CASSVKGANTEAFF. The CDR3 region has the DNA TGTGCCAGCAGCGTCAAAGGGGCGAACACTGAAGCTTTCTTT.

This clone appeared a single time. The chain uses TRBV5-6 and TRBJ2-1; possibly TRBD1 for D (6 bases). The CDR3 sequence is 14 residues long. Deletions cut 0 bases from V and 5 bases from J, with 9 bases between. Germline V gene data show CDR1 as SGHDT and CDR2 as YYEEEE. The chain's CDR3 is CASSLGQEHNEQFF. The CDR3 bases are TGTGCCAGCAGCTTGGGACAGGAGCACAATGAGCAGTTCTTC.

The CDR3 DNA is TGTGCCAGTTTAGTAGAAAGCTCCTACGAGCAGTACTTC. Its translation is CASLVESSYEQYF. J is TRBJ2-7 and V is TRBV2; D is uncertain. Trimming took off 9 bases at V and 0 bases at J, with 12 bases between the two ends. The CDR3 length is 13 residues. Germline CDR1 reads SNHLY; CDR2 reads FYNNEI.

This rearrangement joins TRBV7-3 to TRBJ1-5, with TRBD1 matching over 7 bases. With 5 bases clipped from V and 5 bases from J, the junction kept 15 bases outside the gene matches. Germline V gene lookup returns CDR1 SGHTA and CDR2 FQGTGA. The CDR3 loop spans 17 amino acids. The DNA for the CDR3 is TGTGCCAGCAGCCTGAAGAATACGACAGGGCATGATCAGCCCCAGCATTTT. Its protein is CASSLKNTTGHDQPQHF.

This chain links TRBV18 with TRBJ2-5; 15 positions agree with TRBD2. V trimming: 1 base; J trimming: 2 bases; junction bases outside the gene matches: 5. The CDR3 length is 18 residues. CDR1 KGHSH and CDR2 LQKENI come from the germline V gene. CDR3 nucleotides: TGTGCCAGCTCACCACAGGGACTAGCGGGAGGTCCGCAAGAGACCCAGTACTTC. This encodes CASSPQGLAGGPQETQYF. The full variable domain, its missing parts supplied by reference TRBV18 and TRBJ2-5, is NAGVMQNPRHLVRRRGQEARLRCSPMKGHSHVYWYRQLPEEGLKFMVYLQKENIIDESGMPKERFSAEFPKEGPSILRIQQVVRGDSAAYFCASSPQGLAGGPQETQYFGPGTRLLVL.

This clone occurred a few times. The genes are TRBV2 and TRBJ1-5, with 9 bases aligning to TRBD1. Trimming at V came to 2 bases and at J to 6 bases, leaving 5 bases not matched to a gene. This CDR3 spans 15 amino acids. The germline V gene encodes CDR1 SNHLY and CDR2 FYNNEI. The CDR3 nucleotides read TGTGCCAGCAGTGAATTAGGGACAGGGAGTCAGCCCCAGCATTTT. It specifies CASSELGTGSQPQHF.